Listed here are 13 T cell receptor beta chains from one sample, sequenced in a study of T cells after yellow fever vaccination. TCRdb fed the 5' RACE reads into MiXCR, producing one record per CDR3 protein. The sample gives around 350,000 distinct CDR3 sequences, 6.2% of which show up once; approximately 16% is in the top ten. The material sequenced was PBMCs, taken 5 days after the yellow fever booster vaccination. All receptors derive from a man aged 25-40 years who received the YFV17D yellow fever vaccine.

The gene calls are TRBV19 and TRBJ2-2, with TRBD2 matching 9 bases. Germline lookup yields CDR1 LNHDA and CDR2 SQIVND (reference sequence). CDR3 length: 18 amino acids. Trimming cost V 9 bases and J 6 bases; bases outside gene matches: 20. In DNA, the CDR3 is TGTGCCAGCACCCGTAACCCACAGACGGGACTAGCCTCCGGGGAGCTGTTTTTT. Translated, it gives CASTRNPQTGLASGELFF.

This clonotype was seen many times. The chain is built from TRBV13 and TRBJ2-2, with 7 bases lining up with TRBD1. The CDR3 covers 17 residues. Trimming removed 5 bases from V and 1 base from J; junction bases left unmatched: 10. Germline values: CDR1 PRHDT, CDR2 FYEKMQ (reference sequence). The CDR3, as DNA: TGTGCCAGCAGCGCTCCACAGGGGAGAAGGAACACCGGGGAGCTGTTTTTT. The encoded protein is CASSAPQGRRNTGELFF.

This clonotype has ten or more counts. The CDR3, as DNA: TGCGCCAGCTCGCGCTCGACCGGGGAGCTGTTTTTT. This codes for CASSRSTGELFF. This chain uses TRBV10-2 with TRBJ2-2; the D is unclear. The CDR3 spans 12 residues. V was trimmed by 8 bases and J by 5 bases, leaving 9 bases between them. The V gene's germline CDR1 is WSHSY and CDR2 SAAADI.

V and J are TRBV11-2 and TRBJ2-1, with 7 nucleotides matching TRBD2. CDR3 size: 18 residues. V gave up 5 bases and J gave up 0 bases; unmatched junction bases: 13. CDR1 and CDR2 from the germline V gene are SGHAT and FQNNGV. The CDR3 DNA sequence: TGTGCCAGCAGCATCCAGTGGGAGGGAGGGCCCTCCTACAATGAGCAGTTCTTC. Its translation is CASSIQWEGGPSYNEQFF. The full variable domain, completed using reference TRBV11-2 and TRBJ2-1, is EAGVAQSPRYKIIEKRQSVAFWCNPISGHATLYWYQQILGQGPKLLIQFQNNGVVDDSQLPKDRFSAERLKGVDSTLKIQPAKLEDSAVYLCASSIQWEGGPSYNEQFFGPGTRLTVL.

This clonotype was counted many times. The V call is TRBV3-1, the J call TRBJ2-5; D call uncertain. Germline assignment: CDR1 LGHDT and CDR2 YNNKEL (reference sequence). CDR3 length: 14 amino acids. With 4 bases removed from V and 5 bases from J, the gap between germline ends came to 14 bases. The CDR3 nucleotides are TGTGCCAGCAGCCTGGTCCAGGCAGTCGAGACCCAGTACTTC. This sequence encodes CASSLVQAVETQYF.

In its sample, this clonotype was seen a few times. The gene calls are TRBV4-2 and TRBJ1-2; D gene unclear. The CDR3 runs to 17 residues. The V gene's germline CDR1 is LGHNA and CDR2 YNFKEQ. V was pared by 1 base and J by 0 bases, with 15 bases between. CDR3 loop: CASSQGAEDATNYGYTF. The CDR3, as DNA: TGTGCCAGCAGCCAAGGGGCGGAGGACGCTACTAACTATGGCTACACCTTC.

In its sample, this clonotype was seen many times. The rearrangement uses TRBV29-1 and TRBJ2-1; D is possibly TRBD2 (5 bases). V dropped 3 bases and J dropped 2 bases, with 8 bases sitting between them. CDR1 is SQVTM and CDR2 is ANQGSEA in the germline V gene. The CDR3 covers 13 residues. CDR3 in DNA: TGCAGCGTTGACTGGCGGGCCTACAATGAGCAGTTCTTC. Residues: CSVDWRAYNEQFF.

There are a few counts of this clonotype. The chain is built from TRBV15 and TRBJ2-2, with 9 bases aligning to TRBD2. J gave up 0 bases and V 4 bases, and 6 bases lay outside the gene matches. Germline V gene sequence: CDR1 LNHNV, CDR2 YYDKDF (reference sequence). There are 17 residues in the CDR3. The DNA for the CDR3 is TGTGCCACCAGCATCCCTGCGGGAGGGCCGAACACCGGGGAGCTGTTTTTT. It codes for CATSIPAGGPNTGELFF.

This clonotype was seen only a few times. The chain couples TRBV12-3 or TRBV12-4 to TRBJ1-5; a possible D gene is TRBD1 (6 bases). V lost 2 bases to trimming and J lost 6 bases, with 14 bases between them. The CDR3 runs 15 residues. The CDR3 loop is CASSLRGGVLQPQHF. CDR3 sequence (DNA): TGTGCCAGCAGTTTAAGAGGGGGGGTCCTTCAGCCCCAGCATTTT.

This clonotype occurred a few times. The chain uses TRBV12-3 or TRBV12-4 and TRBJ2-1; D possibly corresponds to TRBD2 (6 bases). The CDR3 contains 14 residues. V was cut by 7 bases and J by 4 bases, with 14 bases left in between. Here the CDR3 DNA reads TGTGCCAGCACCGCCGGGGGATCATACAATGAGCAGTTCTTC. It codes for CASTAGGSYNEQFF.

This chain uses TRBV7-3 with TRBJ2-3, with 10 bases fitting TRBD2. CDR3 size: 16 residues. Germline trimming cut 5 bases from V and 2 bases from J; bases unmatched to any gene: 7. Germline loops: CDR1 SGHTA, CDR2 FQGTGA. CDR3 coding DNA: TGTGCCAGCAGCCTGGGACTAGCGCTCAACACAGATACGCAGTATTTT. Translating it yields CASSLGLALNTDTQYF. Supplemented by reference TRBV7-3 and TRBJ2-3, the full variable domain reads GAGVSQTPSNKVTEKGKYVELRCDPISGHTALYWYRQSLGQGPEFLIYFQGTGAADDSGLPNDRFFAVRPEGSVSTLKIQRTERGDSAVYLCASSLGLALNTDTQYFGPGTRLTVL.

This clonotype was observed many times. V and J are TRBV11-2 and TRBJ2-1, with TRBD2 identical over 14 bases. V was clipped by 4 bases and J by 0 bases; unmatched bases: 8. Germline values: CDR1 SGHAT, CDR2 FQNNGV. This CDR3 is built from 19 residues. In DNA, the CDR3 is TGTGCCAGCAGCTCCTGGACTAGCGGGAGGTCAAGCTCCTACAATGAGCAGTTCTTC. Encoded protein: CASSSWTSGRSSSYNEQFF.

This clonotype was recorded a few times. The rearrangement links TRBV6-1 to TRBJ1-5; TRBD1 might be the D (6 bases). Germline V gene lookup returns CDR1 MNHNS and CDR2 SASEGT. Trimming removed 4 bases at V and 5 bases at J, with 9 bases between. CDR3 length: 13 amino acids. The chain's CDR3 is CASSGQEDQPQHF. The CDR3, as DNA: TGTGCCAGCAGTGGACAGGAGGATCAGCCCCAGCATTTT.